The 21 T cell receptor beta chains in this list originate from one sample, sequenced in a study of control samples from healthy donors and cancer patients. Assay used: immunoSEQ multiplex PCR; TCRdb lists only in-frame clones, some missing. The sample contains more than 70,000 clones, approximately 93% of which appear only once. Sequenced input: blood. The source is a woman aged 25 to 39 in good health.

This clone was observed once. This chain joins TRBV25-1 and TRBJ2-5; maybe TRBD1 (6 bases). In germline, CDR1 is MGHDK, CDR2 SYGVNS. This CDR3 is built from 13 residues. Trimming pared 2 bases from V and 5 bases from J, leaving 9 bases between. CDR3 DNA: TGTGCCAGCAGTGAAGGGGGCGAGGAGACCCAGTACTTC. This gives the protein CASSEGGEETQYF. Complete variable domain (other parts from reference TRBV25-1 and TRBJ2-5): EADIYQTPRYLVIGTGKKITLECSQTMGHDKMYWYQQDPGMELHLIHYSYGVNSTEKGDLSSESTVSRIRTEHFPLTLESARPSHTSQYLCASSEGGEETQYFGPGTRLLVL.

V usage is TRBV5-1 and J usage is TRBJ2-7; unclear D gene. The germline CDR1 and CDR2 sequences are SGHRS and YFSETQ. The CDR3 consists of 15 residues. Trimming left V 1 base short and J 2 bases short, with 13 bases between. In DNA, the CDR3 is TGCGCCAGCAGCTTGCCCCAGGCGGCAGCCTACGAGCAGTACTTC. Amino acid sequence: CASSLPQAAAYEQYF. Looking up the rest from reference TRBV5-1 and TRBJ2-7 gives the full variable domain: KAGVTQTPRYLIKTRGQQVTLSCSPISGHRSVSWYQQTPGQGLQFLFEYFSETQRNKGNFPGRFSGRQFSNSRSEMNVSTLELGDSALYLCASSLPQAAAYEQYFGPGTRLTVT.

This clone was observed once. J is TRBJ2-3 and V is TRBV27, with 7 bases that match TRBD1. Germline V gene sequence: CDR1 MNHEY, CDR2 SMNVEV (reference sequence). The CDR3 has 16 amino acids. Trimming at V came to 8 bases and at J to 8 bases, leaving 19 bases not matched to a gene. The CDR3 loop is CASSRDSGLGLGTQYF. The CDR3 nucleotides read TGTGCCAGCTCCCGGGACAGTGGGCTCGGGCTTGGTACGCAGTATTTT.

The chain links TRBV28 to TRBJ1-2; unclear D gene. Trimming took 4 bases from V and 2 from J, leaving 26 bases between them. The length of the CDR3 is 19 residues. The germline gives CDR1 MDHEN, CDR2 SYDVKM. This chain's CDR3 is CASSYVMMEKGTVNYGYTF. The CDR3 coding sequence is TGTGCCAGCAGTTACGTTATGATGGAGAAGGGCACTGTGAACTATGGCTACACCTTC.

This clone was detected only once. V is TRBV15 and J is TRBJ1-2; 7 bases align to TRBD1. Germline lookup yields CDR1 LNHNV and CDR2 YYDKDF (reference sequence). Trimming took 0 bases from V and 14 from J; bases not matched to a gene: 15. The CDR3 contains 15 residues. In nucleotides, the CDR3 is TGTGCCACCAGCAGAGATAAACTAGAAGACAGGGTTAGAACCTTC. Translated, it gives CATSRDKLEDRVRTF. Combining the CDR3 with reference TRBV15 and TRBJ1-2 gives the whole variable domain DAMVIQNPRYQVTQFGKPVTLSCSQTLNHNVMYWYQQKSSQAPKLLFHYYDKDFNNEADTPDNFQSRRPNTSFCFLDIRSPGLGDTAMYLCATSRDKLEDRVRTFGSGTRLTVV.

The CDR3 loop is CATQGRLNEKLFF. The DNA for the CDR3 is TGTGCTACCCAGGGGAGGCTTAATGAAAAACTGTTTTTT. This chain joins TRBV15 and TRBJ1-4, with D perhaps matching TRBD1 (6 bases). The CDR3 length is 13 residues. CDR1 is LNHNV, CDR2 YYDKDF, per germline (reference sequence).

This clone was counted a few times. The rearrangement joins TRBV27 to TRBJ1-2; TRBD1 matches at 11 bases. The CDR3 spans 15 residues. V lost 0 bases, J lost 7 bases, and 4 bases stayed unmatched. CDR1 and CDR2 (germline): MNHEY, SMNVEV (reference sequence). This chain's CDR3 is CASSLSGTGGGGYTF. For the CDR3, the DNA is TGTGCCAGCAGTTTATCGGGGACAGGGGGGGGTGGCTACACCTTC.

The rearrangement joins TRBV6-1 to TRBJ1-1; TRBD1 agrees at 8 bases. Germline CDR1 reads MNHNS; CDR2 reads SASEGT. This CDR3 is built from 16 residues. V was clipped by 3 bases and J by 0 bases; unmatched bases: 6. CDR3 nucleotide sequence: TGTGCCAGCAGTGACAGACAGGGGCGGATGAACACTGAAGCTTTCTTT. Amino acid sequence: CASSDRQGRMNTEAFF.

The chain joins TRBV5-1 to TRBJ1-2; D may be TRBD1 (5 bases). Trimming took off 6 bases at V and 5 bases at J, with 8 bases between the two ends. Germline lookup yields CDR1 SGHRS and CDR2 YFSETQ. The CDR3 is made up of 11 amino acids. The CDR3 protein is CASTEGYGYTF. The CDR3 nucleotides read TGCGCCAGCACTGAGGGGTATGGCTACACCTTC.

The chain couples TRBV7-3 to TRBJ1-1, with D unresolved. Between the trimmed V and J ends, which lost 1 base and 8 bases, there was a span of 11 bases. The CDR3 contains 13 residues. Germline V gene sequence: CDR1 SGHTA, CDR2 FQGTGA. CDR3 bases: TGTGCCAGCAGCTTAAATTCGGGCAGGGAAGCTTTCTTT. This sequence encodes CASSLNSGREAFF.

V gene TRBV6-5 combines with J gene TRBJ1-4; no clear D gene. This CDR3 comprises 13 residues. Germline CDR1 is MNHEY and CDR2 is SVGAGI. Trimming took 0 bases from V and 4 from J, leaving 3 bases between them. Written as DNA, the CDR3 is TGTGCCAGCAGTTACTCCGGTAATGAAAAACTGTTTTTT. Translation gives CASSYSGNEKLFF.

This clone was observed once. This chain joins TRBV25-1 and TRBJ2-7; 11 positions agree with TRBD1. This CDR3 has 14 residues. After removal of 7 bases from V and 7 bases from J, the junction contained 9 bases not matched to a gene. The V gene's germline CDR1 is MGHDK and CDR2 SYGVNS. DNA for the CDR3: TGTGCCAGCACCGAGGGGACAGGGGGTGCTGAGCAGTACTTC. Its translation is CASTEGTGGAEQYF.

The genes are TRBV6-5 and TRBJ1-5, with D hard to call. The germline V gene has CDR1 MNHEY and CDR2 SVGAGI. The CDR3 extends over 12 amino acids. V was trimmed by 5 bases and J by 10 bases, leaving 12 bases between them. The CDR3 nucleotides are TGTGCCAGCAGTACCCTTCAAGGTCCCCAGCATTTT. Translated, it gives CASSTLQGPQHF.

The V call is TRBV19, the J call TRBJ1-2; 7 bases are shared with TRBD1. The CDR3 sequence is 11 residues long. J lost 14 bases, V lost 4 bases, and 7 bases had no gene match. Germline V gives CDR1 LNHDA, CDR2 SQIVND (reference sequence). The CDR3 DNA is TGTGCCAGTAGTAGGGGACAGCCGAAAACCTTC. Its translation is CASSRGQPKTF.

V gene TRBV27 combines with J gene TRBJ2-7; TRBD1 is a possible D gene (6 bases). With 4 bases removed from V and 5 bases from J, the gap between germline ends came to 18 bases. CDR1 and CDR2 (germline): MNHEY, SMNVEV (reference sequence). The CDR3 has 15 residues. The DNA of the CDR3 is TGTGCCAGCAGTTCCCCCCGCCTTACAGGGCACGAGCAGTACTTC. It translates to CASSSPRLTGHEQYF.

This chain links TRBV5-5 with TRBJ2-4; possibly TRBD1 for D (6 bases). Trimming pared 3 bases from V and 8 bases from J, leaving 15 bases between. The germline gives CDR1 SGHKS, CDR2 YYEKEE (reference sequence). The CDR3 extends over 14 amino acids. In DNA, the CDR3 is TGTGCCAGCAGCTCTGTCACAGGGTCGTACATTCAGTACTTC. Translated: CASSSVTGSYIQYF. Based on the CDR3 plus reference TRBV5-5 and TRBJ2-4, the full variable domain is DAGVTQSPTHLIKTRGQQVTLRCSPISGHKSVSWYQQVLGQGPQFIFQYYEKEERGRGNFPDRFSARQFPNYSSELNVNALLLGDSALYLCASSSVTGSYIQYFGAGTRLSVL.

V is TRBV12-3 or TRBV12-4 and J is TRBJ1-4; no reliable D call. V was trimmed by 3 bases and J by 8 bases, leaving 4 bases between them. The CDR3 sequence is 11 residues long. CDR3 in DNA: TGTGCCAGCAGTTTTGTGGAAAAACTGTTTTTT. Translation: CASSFVEKLFF.

This clone was detected only once. The chain is built from TRBV4-2 and TRBJ2-1; no clear D gene. Trimming took off 0 bases at V and 12 bases at J, with 12 bases between the two ends. This CDR3 region has 13 residues. Germline V gene lookup returns CDR1 LGHNA and CDR2 YNFKEQ. Here the CDR3 reads CASSQDLGKGQFF. The CDR3 nucleotides read TGTGCCAGCAGCCAAGATCTGGGAAAAGGGCAGTTCTTC.

This chain links TRBV30 with TRBJ2-7; D uncertain. Germline CDR1 is GTSNPN and CDR2 is SVGIG (reference sequence). The CDR3 covers 12 residues. V was cut by 2 bases and J by 0 bases, with 5 bases left in between. The CDR3 reads CAWSRSSYEQYF. DNA for the CDR3: TGTGCCTGGAGTCGGTCCTCCTACGAGCAGTACTTC.

This clone was found once. The chain couples TRBV19 to TRBJ1-1, with D unresolved. Trimming stripped 7 bases from V and 1 base from J, with 13 bases between. Germline loops: CDR1 LNHDA, CDR2 SQIVND (reference sequence). The CDR3 spans 14 residues. CDR3 sequence: CASNPGGGNTEAFF. CDR3 bases: TGTGCCAGTAACCCTGGCGGAGGGAACACTGAAGCTTTCTTT.

The J gene is TRBJ2-3, the V gene TRBV21-1; the table's D call, TRBD2, was not checked against the DNA. TRBV21-1 is classified as a pseudogene. The CDR3 consists of 19 residues. CDR3 in amino acids: CASSKGGRAFRPGTDTQYF. The CDR3 DNA is TGTGCCAGCAGCAAAGGCGGGAGGGCCTTCCGCCCTGGCACAGATACGCAGTATTTT.